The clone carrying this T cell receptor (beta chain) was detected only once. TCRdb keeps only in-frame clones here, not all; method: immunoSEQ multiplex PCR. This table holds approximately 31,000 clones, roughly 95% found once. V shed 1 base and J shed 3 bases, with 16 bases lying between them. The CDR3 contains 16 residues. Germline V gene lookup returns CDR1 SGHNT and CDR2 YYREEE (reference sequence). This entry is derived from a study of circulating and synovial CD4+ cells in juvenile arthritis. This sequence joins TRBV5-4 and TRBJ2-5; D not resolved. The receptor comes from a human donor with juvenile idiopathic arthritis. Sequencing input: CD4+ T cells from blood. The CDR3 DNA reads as TGTGCCAGCAGCTTGTATGGGCGTCTAAACGAAGAGACCCAGTACTTC. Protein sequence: CASSLYGRLNEETQYF.